The clone carrying this T cell receptor beta chain showed up just a few times. This specimen belongs to a study of T cells after yellow fever vaccination. Study information: SMART-Seq v4 Ultra Low Input prepared the low-cell-number fractions.

Template switching by 5'RACE produced TCR cDNA, adding a universal primer site and UMIs. TCRdb re-analysed the 5' RACE reads in MiXCR, keeping a single row per CDR3 protein. The sample records about 240,000 distinct CDR3 sequences, less than 9% being singletons. CDR1 and CDR2 from the germline V gene are LGHNA and YSLEER. This CDR3 comprises 15 residues. Trimming shortened V by 0 bases and J by 1 base, and 8 bases separated the two germline ends. The receptor was isolated from a man younger than 45 who received the YFV17D yellow fever vaccine. This sequence joins TRBV4-3 and TRBJ2-3, with unresolved D. The material sequenced was CD4+ T cells sorted from PBMCs, taken 15 days after the yellow fever booster vaccination. CDR3 in DNA: TGCGCCAGCAGCCAAGATTTTGCGGGCACAGATACGCAGTATTTT. Its protein is CASSQDFAGTDTQYF.